Shown below are 24 T cell receptor beta chains from a single sample sequenced in a study of memory CD4+ T cells and cytomegalovirus serostatus. Single viable CD3+CD4+CD8-CD45RO+ cells were sorted as the memory CD4+ T cells. Profiled with immunoSEQ multiplex PCR; TCRdb holds only in-frame clones, not every one. The table shows over 40,000 clones, with 78% occurring only once. Sample: memory CD4+ T cells from blood. These receptors were taken from an adult in good health and CMV-seronegative.

The CDR3 protein is CSVDFTSTDTQYF. In DNA form, the CDR3 reads TGCAGCGTTGACTTTACTAGCACAGATACGCAGTATTTT. The rearrangement joins TRBV29-1 to TRBJ2-3; unclear D gene. Germline V gene data show CDR1 as SQVTM and CDR2 as ANQGSEA. This CDR3 region has 13 residues. The V end was cut by 3 bases, the J end by 0 bases, with 7 bases between.

The chain carries TRBV5-8 and TRBJ1-1, with unresolved D. This CDR3 has 12 residues. The V end lost 3 bases, the J end lost 10 bases, and 13 bases lay between the germline ends. CDR1 is SGHTS and CDR2 is YDEGEE in the germline V gene. CDR3 sequence (DNA): TGTGCCAGCAGCTCCAACTTCCTGGGAGCTTTCTTT. Protein product: CASSSNFLGAFF.

The chain combines TRBV6-1 with TRBJ1-1; 7 bases are shared with TRBD1. V lost 6 bases and J lost 8; bases outside the gene matches: 3. CDR3 size: 11 residues. Germline assignment: CDR1 MNHNS and CDR2 SASEGT. The CDR3 region is CASSRGWEAFF. The CDR3 DNA reads TGTGCCAGCAGCAGGGGGTGGGAAGCTTTCTTT.

V and J are TRBV11-2 and TRBJ2-2; 7 bases match TRBD2. CDR3 length: 13 residues. CDR1 is SGHAT and CDR2 is FQNNGV in the germline V gene. V lost 8 bases to trimming and J lost 4 bases; unmatched junction nucleotides: 4. The CDR3 reads CASGGGVTGELFF. In nucleotides, the CDR3 is TGTGCCAGCGGTGGGGGGGTCACCGGGGAGCTGTTTTTT.

The genes are TRBV7-2 and TRBJ2-7; D gene uncertain. Germline assignment: CDR1 SGHTA and CDR2 FQGNSA. Between the trimmed V and J ends, which lost 2 bases and 6 bases, there was a span of 17 bases. The CDR3 totals 15 residues. For the CDR3, the DNA is TGTGCCAGCAGCTTATCTACGGACCGAGGACGCGAGCAGTACTTC. It encodes CASSLSTDRGREQYF. Supplemented by reference TRBV7-2 and TRBJ2-7, the full variable domain reads GAGVSQSPSNKVTEKGKDVELRCDPISGHTALYWYRQSLGQGLEFLIYFQGNSAPDKSGLPSDRFSAERTGGSVSTLTIQRTQQEDSAVYLCASSLSTDRGREQYFGPGTRLTVT.

The chain uses TRBV6-5 and TRBJ2-7, with 8 nucleotides matching TRBD1. This CDR3 contains 14 residues. V lost 10 bases to trimming and J lost 5 bases; unmatched junction nucleotides: 13. Germline V gene data show CDR1 as MNHEY and CDR2 as SVGAGI. The CDR3 DNA follows: TGTGCCATTGGACAAGGACAGGGAGCGGACGAGCAGTACTTC. Residues: CAIGQGQGADEQYF.

This clone has more than one count but fewer than ten. The V and J genes are TRBV14 and TRBJ1-6, with TRBD1 identical over 7 bases. This CDR3 region has 16 residues. Germline values: CDR1 SGHDN, CDR2 FVKESK. Trimming removed 3 bases from V and 10 bases from J; junction bases left unmatched: 12. CDR3 DNA: TGTGCCAGCAGCCAGGGTGGGACAGTTATTCAGTCACCCCTCCACTTT. As protein: CASSQGGTVIQSPLHF.

The chain is built from TRBV5-6 and TRBJ2-5; D is possibly TRBD1 or TRBD2 (5 bases each). This CDR3 is built from 15 residues. CDR1 is SGHDT and CDR2 is YYEEEE in the germline V gene. V was clipped by 4 bases and J by 4 bases, with 17 bases between them. DNA for the CDR3: TGTGCCAGCAGCCCAGACAGACAAGGAGGAGAGACCCAGTACTTC. Translation gives CASSPDRQGGETQYF.

The gene calls are TRBV1 and TRBJ1-2. TRBV1 is flagged as a pseudogene. The CDR3 totals 13 residues. CDR3 in amino acids: CTSSQGGPSGYTF. The CDR3 nucleotides read TGCACCAGCAGCCAAGGGGGACCCTCTGGCTACACCTTC.

Here the CDR3 DNA reads TGTGCCAGTAGTATAGGGGACGACCGGCGGGGGACCCAGTACTTC. As protein: CASSIGDDRRGTQYF. The V and J genes are TRBV19 and TRBJ2-5, with a weak D call TRBD2 (6 bases). Looked up from germline, CDR1 is LNHDA and CDR2 is SQIVND (reference sequence). V was trimmed by 1 base and J by 7 bases, leaving 16 bases between them. This CDR3 comprises 15 residues.

CDR3 DNA: TGTGCCACCAGCAGGCCGACAGGGACTGGGAATGGCTACACCTTC. Translated: CATSRPTGTGNGYTF. The chain is built from TRBV15 and TRBJ1-2, with TRBD1 identical over 7 bases. The germline V gene has CDR1 LNHNV and CDR2 YYDKDF (reference sequence). V gave up 3 bases and J gave up 6 bases; unmatched junction bases: 10. The CDR3 covers 15 residues.

The rearrangement uses TRBV5-6 and TRBJ2-7; no clear D gene. Germline V gene sequence: CDR1 SGHDT, CDR2 YYEEEE. The CDR3 runs 13 residues. The V end lost 1 base, the J end lost 2 bases, and 7 bases lay between the germline ends. In DNA form, the CDR3 reads TGTGCCAGCAGCTTGAACGGCGCCTACGAGCAGTACTTC. It is translated as CASSLNGAYEQYF.

The gene calls are TRBV2 and TRBJ2-7; D ambiguous. The CDR3 is 12 amino acids. V lost 5 bases, J lost 4 bases, and 9 bases lay in between. CDR1 and CDR2 (germline): SNHLY, FYNNEI. CDR3 amino acids: CASSSADYEQYF. The CDR3 DNA follows: TGTGCCAGCAGTTCCGCCGATTACGAGCAGTACTTC. Supplemented by reference TRBV2 and TRBJ2-7, the full variable domain reads EPEVTQTPSHQVTQMGQEVILRCVPISNHLYFYWYRQILGQKVEFLVSFYNNEISEKSEIFDDQFSVERPDGSNFTLKIRSTKLEDSAMYFCASSSADYEQYFGPGTRLTVT.

The chain couples TRBV5-6 to TRBJ1-6, with 10 nucleotides matching TRBD1. From germline, CDR1 is SGHDT and CDR2 YYEEEE. The V and J ends lost 5 bases and 7 bases, in that order; junction bases with no gene match: 12. This CDR3 region has 17 residues. CDR3 in DNA: TGTGCCAGCAGATCAAACTGGGACAGGGGTCAAAATTCACCCCTCCACTTT. This translates into CASRSNWDRGQNSPLHF.

The rearrangement uses TRBV27 and TRBJ1-6; D is ambiguous. The V end lost 3 bases, the J end lost 4 bases, and 10 bases lay between the germline ends. The germline gives CDR1 MNHEY, CDR2 SMNVEV (reference sequence). CDR3 size: 15 residues. The CDR3 loop reads CASSLRMEYNSPLHF. Here the CDR3 DNA reads TGTGCCAGCAGTTTGCGGATGGAATATAATTCACCCCTCCACTTT.

The chain employs TRBV7-8 and TRBJ2-7; TRBD1 aligns across 7 bases. The CDR3 totals 14 residues. V was pared by 6 bases and J by 4 bases, with 9 bases of the junction left unmatched. The germline V gene encodes CDR1 SGHVS and CDR2 FQNEAQ. In DNA, the CDR3 is TGTGCCAGCAGGTCCGGGACAGTATCATACGAGCAGTACTTC. Protein: CASRSGTVSYEQYF.

The table lists this clone with a few counts. The chain recombines TRBV14 with TRBJ1-1; 8 positions agree with TRBD1. The CDR3 has 14 amino acids. V lost 2 bases to trimming and J lost 5 bases; unmatched junction nucleotides: 4. In germline, CDR1 is SGHDN, CDR2 FVKESK. The CDR3 region is CASSQHRGSTEAFF. DNA of the CDR3: TGTGCCAGCAGCCAACACAGGGGGAGTACTGAAGCTTTCTTT.

The DNA for the CDR3 is TGTGCCAGTAGGGGGAATGGGGCCAACGTCCTGACTTTC. This codes for CASRGNGANVLTF. The V call is TRBV19, the J call TRBJ2-6; no reliable D call. Germline V gene sequence: CDR1 LNHDA, CDR2 SQIVND (reference sequence). Trimming shortened V by 6 bases and J by 3 bases, and 6 bases separated the two germline ends. The CDR3 loop spans 13 amino acids. The full variable domain, in which reference TRBV19 and TRBJ2-6 provide the parts outside the CDR3, is DGGITQSPKYLFRKEGQNVTLSCEQNLNHDAMYWYRQDPGQGLRLIYYSQIVNDFQKGDIAEGYSVSREKKESFPLTVTSAQKNPTAFYLCASRGNGANVLTFGAGSRLTVL.

The chain has TRBV19 and TRBJ2-5; D not certain. The germline gives CDR1 LNHDA, CDR2 SQIVND (reference sequence). The CDR3 runs to 14 residues. Trimming stripped 1 base from V and 2 bases from J, with 8 bases between. DNA for the CDR3: TGTGCCAGTAGTATAGGGGGTGCTCAAGAGACCCAGTACTTC. Residues: CASSIGGAQETQYF.

J is TRBJ1-5 and V is TRBV13, with unresolved D. CDR1 PRHDT and CDR2 FYEKMQ come from the germline V gene (reference sequence). The CDR3 spans 13 residues. Trimming left V 3 bases short and J 7 bases short, with 10 bases between. In nucleotides, the CDR3 is TGTGCCAGCAGCTTCTCTAGGGAGCAGCCCCAGCATTTT. Protein sequence: CASSFSREQPQHF.

J is TRBJ2-6 and V is TRBV27; D possibly corresponds to TRBD2 (5 bases). CDR1 and CDR2 from the germline V gene are MNHEY and SMNVEV (reference sequence). V dropped 6 bases and J dropped 0 bases, with 12 bases sitting between them. CDR3 length equals 16 residues. In nucleotides, the CDR3 is TGTGCCAGCAGAGGATTCGGGATCTCTGGGGCCAACGTCCTGACTTTC. Its protein is CASRGFGISGANVLTF. Based on the CDR3 plus reference TRBV27 and TRBJ2-6, the full variable domain is EAQVTQNPRYLITVTGKKLTVTCSQNMNHEYMSWYRQDPGLGLRQIYYSMNVEVTDKGDVPEGYKVSRKEKRNFPLILESPSPNQTSLYFCASRGFGISGANVLTFGAGSRLTVL.

The chain joins TRBV6-5 to TRBJ1-1; D gene ambiguous. The CDR3 totals 13 residues. V dropped 0 bases and J dropped 3 bases, with 5 bases sitting between them. Germline lookup yields CDR1 MNHEY and CDR2 SVGAGI. CDR3 nucleotides: TGTGCCAGCAGTTACTCGAAGGACACTGAAGCTTTCTTT. It codes for CASSYSKDTEAFF.

The chain links TRBV2 to TRBJ1-2; 9 bases match TRBD1. This CDR3 has 15 residues. CDR1 is SNHLY and CDR2 is FYNNEI in the germline V gene. V was clipped by 6 bases and J by 5 bases; unmatched bases: 10. This CDR3 reads CASRATGGGGYGYTF. CDR3 sequence (DNA): TGTGCCAGCAGAGCCACAGGGGGCGGTGGGTATGGCTACACCTTC. Supplemented by reference TRBV2 and TRBJ1-2, the full variable domain reads EPEVTQTPSHQVTQMGQEVILRCVPISNHLYFYWYRQILGQKVEFLVSFYNNEISEKSEIFDDQFSVERPDGSNFTLKIRSTKLEDSAMYFCASRATGGGGYGYTFGSGTRLTVV.

The V gene is TRBV28, the J gene TRBJ1-2; TRBD1 agrees at 9 bases. The length of the CDR3 is 13 residues. Trimming removed 6 bases from V and 7 bases from J; junction bases left unmatched: 6. CDR1 and CDR2 from the germline V gene are MDHEN and SYDVKM. The CDR3, as DNA: TGTGCCAGCAGCTTAGACAGGGGGGGTGGCTACACCTTC. Translation gives CASSLDRGGGYTF.